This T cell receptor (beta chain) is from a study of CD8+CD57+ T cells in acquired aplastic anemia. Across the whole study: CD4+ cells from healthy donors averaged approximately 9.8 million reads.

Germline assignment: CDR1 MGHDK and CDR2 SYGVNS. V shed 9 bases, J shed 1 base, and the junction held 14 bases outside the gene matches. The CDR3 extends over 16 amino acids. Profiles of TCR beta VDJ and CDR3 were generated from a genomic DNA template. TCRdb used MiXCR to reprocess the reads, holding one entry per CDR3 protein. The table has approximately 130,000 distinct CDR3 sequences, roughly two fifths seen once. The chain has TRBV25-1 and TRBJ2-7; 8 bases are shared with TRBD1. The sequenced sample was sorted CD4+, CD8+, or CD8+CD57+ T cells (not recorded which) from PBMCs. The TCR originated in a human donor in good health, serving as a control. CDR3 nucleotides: TGTGCCAGTACCAGCCCTCAGGGGGCTGGGTCCTACGAGCAGTACTTC. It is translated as CASTSPQGAGSYEQYF.